Listed below are T cell receptor beta chains from one sample, sequenced in a study of blood T cell repertoires in COVID-19. Sequencing was performed with immunoSEQ multiplex PCR; in TCRdb, only in-frame clones are kept and a portion is missing. The sample lists 63,000 or so clones, around 80% seen once, with over 9% in the top ten. The sequencing sample was made of peripheral blood. These receptors all stem from a human donor in a cohort sampled during active COVID-19. Both conserved end residues are part of each CDR3. The order of the fields is clone size, CDR3 length, V gene, J gene, D gene, CDR3 DNA, CDR3 protein. D genes are given only for firm matches. Clone size appears in some rows only: once, few, many, or a class for an expanded clone.

NA	12	TRBV7-6	TRBJ1-1	NA	TGTGCCAGCAGCCTAGTAGGGGCTGAAGCTTTCTTT	CASSLVGAEAFF
NA	14	TRBV5-4	TRBJ2-4	TRBD2	TGTGCCAGCAGCACCGGGACTAGCGAGGCCATTCAGTACTTC	CASSTGTSEAIQYF
NA	14	TRBV5-6	TRBJ2-7	NA	TGTGCCAGCAGCTTGGGCGGGCCCGGTTACGAGCAGTACTTC	CASSLGGPGYEQYF
NA	13	TRBV6-5	TRBJ1-5	NA	TGTGCCAGCAGTTATCAAAGCAATCAGCCCCAGCATTTT	CASSYQSNQPQHF
NA	16	TRBV14	TRBJ2-5	TRBD2	TGTGCCAGCAGCCAAGTCGAGCGGGGGTCCGGTCAGACCCAGTACTTC	CASSQVERGSGQTQYF
NA	13	TRBV7-3	TRBJ2-3	NA	TGTGCCAGCAGCTTTGGGGCCGGGGATACGCAGTATTTT	CASSFGAGDTQYF
NA	14	TRBV7-2	TRBJ2-3	TRBD2	TGTGCCAGCAGTCGACAGCGGGAGTCAGATACGCAGTATTTT	CASSRQRESDTQYF
NA	12	TRBV29-1	TRBJ2-7	TRBD1	TGCAGCGTCGGACAGGGGGCATACGAGCAGTACTTC	CSVGQGAYEQYF
NA	15	TRBV6-5	TRBJ2-7	TRBD1	TGTGCCAGCAGCTCGCCCGGACAGGCCGGCTACGAGCAGTACTTC	CASSSPGQAGYEQYF
NA	15	TRBV4-2	TRBJ2-7	NA	TGTGCCAGCAGCCAAGTAGGAGGTAGCTCCTACGAGCAGTACTTC	CASSQVGGSSYEQYF
NA	19	TRBV4-3	TRBJ2-7	NA	TGCGCCAGCAGCCAAGATCTTGGACTAAAGGTTATTGGAGCCTACGAGCAGTACTTC	CASSQDLGLKVIGAYEQYF
once	13	TRBV2	TRBJ1-1	NA	TGTGCCTCCAAAGGGGGGGCCGAGACTGAAGCTTTCTTT	CASKGGAETEAFF
NA	14	TRBV29-1	TRBJ1-2	NA	TGCAGCGTTGAATATAAGGGGTCTAACTATGGCTACACCTTC	CSVEYKGSNYGYTF
NA	14	TRBV9	TRBJ2-1	TRBD2	TGTGCCAGCAGGGCTAGCGGGGGGAACAATGAGCAGTTCTTC	CASRASGGNNEQFF
NA	14	TRBV7-9	TRBJ2-7	TRBD1	TGTGCCAGCAGCGCCACAGGGGTTCTCGACGAGCAGTACTTC	CASSATGVLDEQYF
once	15	TRBV3-1/TRBV3-2	TRBJ2-7	TRBD2	TGTGCCAGCAGCCATGCTAGCGGGAGGGTCTACGAGCAGTACTTC	CASSHASGRVYEQYF
NA	15	TRBV28	TRBJ2-7	NA	TGTGCCAGCAGTCCCCGACTTGATTACACCTACGAGCAGTACTTC	CASSPRLDYTYEQYF
NA	12	TRBV28	TRBJ1-1	NA	TGTGCCAGCAATGGGCTGCTGGATGAAGCTTTCTTT	CASNGLLDEAFF
NA	15	TRBV24-1	TRBJ1-2	NA	TGTGCCACCATCTTATGGGCACCGCAGGTCTATGGCTACACCTTC	CATILWAPQVYGYTF
NA	14	TRBV10-2	TRBJ1-5	TRBD1	TGCGCCAGCAGACCGGCAGGGGGGAATCAGCCCCAGCATTTT	CASRPAGGNQPQHF
NA	16	TRBV4-1	TRBJ1-2	NA	TGCGCCAGCAGCCGCACTCCTTCACAGTATGACTATGGCTACACCTTC	CASSRTPSQYDYGYTF
NA	13	TRBV3-1/TRBV3-2	TRBJ2-5	NA	TGTGCCAGCAGCCACGGCGGTAAAGAGACCCAGTACTTC	CASSHGGKETQYF
few	14	TRBV29-1	TRBJ1-1	NA	TGCAGCGTTCTGGAACAGGGCTTAAACACTGAAGCTTTCTTT	CSVLEQGLNTEAFF
NA	16	TRBV2	TRBJ1-2	NA	TGTGCCAGCCGATCTCCGGGATCTTCTTTAAACTATGGCTACACCTTC	CASRSPGSSLNYGYTF
NA	13	TRBV19	TRBJ2-7	NA	TGTGCCAGTAGCGAGCGGGCCGGCTACGAGCAGTACTTC	CASSERAGYEQYF
NA	14	TRBV29-1	TRBJ2-3	NA	TGCAGCGTCTCTCACTCGGGCGGGGCAGATACGCAGTATTTT	CSVSHSGGADTQYF
NA	15	TRBV6-1	TRBJ1-3	NA	TGTGCCAGCAGTGAAGGTCCAGGGCCAGGAAACACCATATATTTT	CASSEGPGPGNTIYF
NA	13	TRBV19	TRBJ1-1	NA	TGTGCCAGTAGGTTGGCCGGAGATACTGAAGCTTTCTTT	CASRLAGDTEAFF
few	14	TRBV3-1/TRBV3-2	TRBJ2-7	TRBD1	TGTGCCAGCAGCGCAACCGGGACAGGGAGGGAGCAGTACTTC	CASSATGTGREQYF
NA	14	TRBV7-9	TRBJ2-7	NA	TGTGCCAGCAGCCTCCAGACAGGTACCTACGAGCAGTACTTC	CASSLQTGTYEQYF
NA	12	TRBV18	TRBJ2-5	TRBD1	TGTGCCAGCTCAGGGACAGGAGAGACCCAGTACTTC	CASSGTGETQYF
NA	17	TRBV30	TRBJ2-4	TRBD2	TGTGCCTGGAGGCCCACCATCGGGGGGAGGGCCCGAAACATTCAGTACTTC	CAWRPTIGGRARNIQYF
NA	13	TRBV15	TRBJ2-7	NA	TGTGCCACCAGCAGAAGGGGGTTCCACGAGCAGTACTTC	CATSRRGFHEQYF
NA	16	TRBV7-6	TRBJ1-2	TRBD1	TGTGCCAGCACCCACACTCAACAGGGGGGGGGCTATGGCTACACCTTC	CASTHTQQGGGYGYTF
NA	14	TRBV28	TRBJ2-7	TRBD2	TGTGCCAGCAGTCGGACTAGCCTGATGTACGAGCAGTACTTC	CASSRTSLMYEQYF
NA	15	TRBV9	TRBJ2-2	TRBD2	TGTGCCAGCAGCGTAGGCGGGAGGGCCCCCGGGGAGCTGTTTTTT	CASSVGGRAPGELFF
NA	18	TRBV5-6	TRBJ2-7	NA	TGTGCCAGCAGCGACCATGATACTCGACTAGAAGGTATCTACGAGCAGTACTTC	CASSDHDTRLEGIYEQYF
NA	17	TRBV2	TRBJ1-5	TRBD1	TGTGCCAGCAGTCCACAGACAGGGGTCATGAGCAATCAGCCCCAGCATTTT	CASSPQTGVMSNQPQHF
NA	14	TRBV30	TRBJ1-6	NA	TGTGCCTATATTCAGGGTCATGCAAATTCACCCCTCCACTTT	CAYIQGHANSPLHF
NA	15	TRBV29-1	TRBJ2-7	TRBD2	TGCAGCGTTGAAGATAGGGAGGGAGCCATCTACGAGCAGTACTTC	CSVEDREGAIYEQYF